This T cell receptor (beta chain) originates from a study of shared clonotypes between healthy human individuals. Of note for this clone: Its antigen is undetermined.

Researchers divided each subset's genomic DNA evenly across several immunoSEQ plates. Libraries were prepared by immunoSEQ multiplex PCR; TCRdb keeps only in-frame clonotypes and omits some of them. The data contain hundreds of thousands of clones, almost 97% of them singletons. Study-wide results and caveats: Rarefaction demonstrated incomplete sorted-subset sequencing despite large depth.

This clonotype was sampled from a woman aged 25 to 45 in good health. Sequencing was performed on naive CD4+ T cells sorted from blood. Subset: CD45RA+ positively selected.

This CDR3 is CASGTGTNEKLFF. Written as DNA, the CDR3 is TGCGCCAGCGGGACAGGCACTAATGAAAAACTGTTTTTT. The rearrangement links TRBV5-1 to TRBJ1-4; 8 nucleotides match TRBD1. CDR1 SGHRS and CDR2 YFSETQ come from the germline V gene. The CDR3 is made up of 13 amino acids. Germline trimming cut 7 bases from V and 2 bases from J; bases unmatched to any gene: 1.